Listed below are T cell receptor beta chains from one sample, sequenced in a study of spatial heterogeneity in lung cancer. Via MiXCR, TCRdb re-called the 5' RACE reads, giving one row per CDR3 protein. The repertoire has some 120,000 distinct CDR3 sequences, roughly an eighth of them found once; the top ten carry around 16%. The sample in question was PBMCs, obtained at follow-up. These TCRs come from a male donor with early-stage non-small cell lung cancer. Each CDR3 is given without its conserved first and last residue. The order of the fields is CDR3 protein, J gene, D gene, clone size, V gene. D genes are given only for firm matches. Not every row has a clone size; where given, it reads once, few, many or a size class.

CDR3: ASGSQGATGANVLT; J: TRBJ2-6; D: TRBD1; size: NA; V: TRBV12-3/TRBV12-4
CDR3: ASIGWTTKTYEQY; J: TRBJ2-7; D: NA; size: few; V: TRBV28
CDR3: SVISGYEQY; J: TRBJ2-7; D: NA; size: many; V: TRBV29-1
CDR3: ASSRTGFVEQY; J: TRBJ2-7; D: TRBD1; size: many; V: TRBV6-1
CDR3: ASSLLSPGQGNNEQF; J: TRBJ2-1; D: TRBD1; size: NA; V: TRBV5-1
CDR3: ASSSSPVNRDGYT; J: TRBJ1-2; D: NA; size: NA; V: TRBV28
CDR3: SARDPPKEY; J: TRBJ2-7; D: NA; size: many; V: TRBV20-1
CDR3: ASSLGGLAGGLGETQY; J: TRBJ2-5; D: TRBD2; size: NA; V: TRBV11-2
CDR3: ASSEVWGDNSPLH; J: TRBJ1-6; D: NA; size: many; V: TRBV6-1
CDR3: ASSPDRGNYGYT; J: TRBJ1-2; D: TRBD1; size: NA; V: TRBV19
CDR3: ASSLQGAGYEQY; J: TRBJ2-7; D: TRBD1; size: many; V: TRBV7-6
CDR3: ASSGGQGNAGTGELF; J: TRBJ2-2; D: TRBD1; size: few; V: TRBV2
CDR3: ASSLGPGNEQF; J: TRBJ2-1; D: NA; size: NA; V: TRBV12-3/TRBV12-4
CDR3: ASSPQGARAGELF; J: TRBJ2-2; D: TRBD1; size: NA; V: TRBV19
CDR3: ASTLAGGRADTQY; J: TRBJ2-3; D: TRBD2; size: NA; V: TRBV6-5
CDR3: ASSSLTGPSGNTIY; J: TRBJ1-3; D: NA; size: few; V: TRBV6-5
CDR3: SVGTTRETQY; J: TRBJ2-5; D: TRBD2; size: few; V: TRBV29-1
CDR3: ASSPTGQIGDGYT; J: TRBJ1-2; D: NA; size: many; V: TRBV28
CDR3: AIREQGAHGYT; J: TRBJ1-2; D: TRBD1; size: many; V: TRBV10-3
CDR3: ASLKRGGASLGTGELF; J: TRBJ2-2; D: TRBD1; size: NA; V: TRBV6-2/TRBV6-3
CDR3: ATSDLRFYSNQPQH; J: TRBJ1-5; D: NA; size: many; V: TRBV24-1
CDR3: SARDRGLDQPQH; J: TRBJ1-5; D: TRBD1; size: NA; V: TRBV20-1
CDR3: ASSGNLGSNTEAF; J: TRBJ1-1; D: NA; size: NA; V: TRBV11-2
CDR3: ASSSGNRQPQH; J: TRBJ1-5; D: NA; size: NA; V: TRBV5-4
CDR3: TSSAQETQY; J: TRBJ2-5; D: NA; size: NA; V: TRBV5-1
CDR3: ASSLRLDNEQF; J: TRBJ2-1; D: NA; size: few; V: TRBV27
CDR3: SAMRQGAGANVLT; J: TRBJ2-6; D: TRBD1; size: many; V: TRBV20-1
CDR3: SVELNERGQF; J: TRBJ2-1; D: TRBD2; size: NA; V: TRBV29-1
CDR3: ASSLAPGRTEAF; J: TRBJ1-1; D: NA; size: many; V: TRBV27
CDR3: ASRPQGLATGELF; J: TRBJ2-2; D: TRBD2; size: many; V: TRBV12-3/TRBV12-4
CDR3: ASSRKDGFRL; J: TRBJ1-4; D: NA; size: NA; V: TRBV18
CDR3: ASRQGATYEQY; J: TRBJ2-7; D: TRBD1; size: few; V: TRBV12-3/TRBV12-4
CDR3: ASSQGRLTDTQY; J: TRBJ2-3; D: NA; size: NA; V: TRBV5-1
CDR3: ASSVEGDLNTEAF; J: TRBJ1-1; D: NA; size: NA; V: TRBV9
CDR3: SARVLHQNRDSPLH; J: TRBJ1-6; D: NA; size: many; V: TRBV20-1
CDR3: ASSPRLATLRDNEQF; J: TRBJ2-1; D: TRBD2; size: many; V: TRBV3-1
CDR3: SVGQTYNEQF; J: TRBJ2-1; D: NA; size: NA; V: TRBV29-1
CDR3: ASSLQGQANYNEQF; J: TRBJ2-1; D: TRBD1; size: NA; V: TRBV27
CDR3: SIHRDGWGNSPLH; J: TRBJ1-6; D: NA; size: many; V: TRBV29-1
CDR3: ASNLPNSNQPQH; J: TRBJ1-5; D: NA; size: NA; V: TRBV6-2/TRBV6-3
CDR3: ASSPDRGREKLF; J: TRBJ1-4; D: TRBD1; size: NA; V: TRBV4-1
CDR3: SAARGLSYEQY; J: TRBJ2-7; D: NA; size: many; V: TRBV20-1
CDR3: ATSRDPTRSNTEAF; J: TRBJ1-1; D: NA; size: few; V: TRBV15
CDR3: ASSPSTSWGYT; J: TRBJ1-2; D: NA; size: few; V: TRBV25-1
CDR3: SAEPGLAGNEQY; J: TRBJ2-7; D: TRBD2; size: many; V: TRBV20-1
CDR3: ASSPAGQAGETQY; J: TRBJ2-5; D: NA; size: few; V: TRBV5-1
CDR3: SARVRGRSYEQY; J: TRBJ2-7; D: NA; size: few; V: TRBV20-1
CDR3: ASSLGTYGSYEQY; J: TRBJ2-7; D: NA; size: NA; V: TRBV27
CDR3: SVVNRDSTGELF; J: TRBJ2-2; D: TRBD1; size: many; V: TRBV29-1
CDR3: SATDSTNYGYT; J: TRBJ1-2; D: NA; size: few; V: TRBV20-1
CDR3: ASSERRGRTDTQY; J: TRBJ2-3; D: NA; size: NA; V: TRBV10-1
CDR3: SARRTGGPLH; J: TRBJ1-6; D: TRBD1; size: few; V: TRBV20-1
CDR3: ASSLWSDEAF; J: TRBJ1-1; D: NA; size: NA; V: TRBV7-2
CDR3: ASSLDPSQETQY; J: TRBJ2-5; D: NA; size: few; V: TRBV5-1
CDR3: ASSLVGQFNTEAF; J: TRBJ1-1; D: NA; size: NA; V: TRBV7-6